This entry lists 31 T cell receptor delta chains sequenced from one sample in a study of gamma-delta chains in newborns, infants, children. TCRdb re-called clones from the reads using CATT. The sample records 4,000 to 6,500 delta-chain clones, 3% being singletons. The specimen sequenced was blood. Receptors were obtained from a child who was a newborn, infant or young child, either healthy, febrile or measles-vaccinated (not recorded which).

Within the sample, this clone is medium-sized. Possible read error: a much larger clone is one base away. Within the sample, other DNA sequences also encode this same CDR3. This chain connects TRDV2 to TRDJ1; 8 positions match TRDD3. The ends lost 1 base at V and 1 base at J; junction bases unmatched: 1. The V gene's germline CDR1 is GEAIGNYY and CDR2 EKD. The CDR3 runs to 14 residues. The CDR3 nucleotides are TGTGCCTGTGACACTGGGGGATCCACCGATAAACTCATCTTT. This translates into CACDTGGSTDKLIF.

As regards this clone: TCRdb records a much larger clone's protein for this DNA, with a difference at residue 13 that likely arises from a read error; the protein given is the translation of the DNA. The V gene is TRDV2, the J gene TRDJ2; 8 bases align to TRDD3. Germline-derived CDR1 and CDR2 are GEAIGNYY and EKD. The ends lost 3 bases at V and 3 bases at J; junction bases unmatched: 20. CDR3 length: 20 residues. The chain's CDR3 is CACDAMIRRGGIKLTAQLFF. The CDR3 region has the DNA TGTGCCTGTGACGCCATGATACGACGGGGGGGGATAAAGCTGACAGCACAACTCTTCTTT.

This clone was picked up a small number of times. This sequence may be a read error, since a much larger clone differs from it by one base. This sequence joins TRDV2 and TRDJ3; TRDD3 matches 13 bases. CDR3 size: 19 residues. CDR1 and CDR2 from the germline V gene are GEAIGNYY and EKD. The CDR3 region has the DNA TGTGCCTGTGACGATACTGGGGGATACGTCACCTGGGGCACCCGACAGATGTTTTTC. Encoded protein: CACDDTGGYVTWGTRQMFF.

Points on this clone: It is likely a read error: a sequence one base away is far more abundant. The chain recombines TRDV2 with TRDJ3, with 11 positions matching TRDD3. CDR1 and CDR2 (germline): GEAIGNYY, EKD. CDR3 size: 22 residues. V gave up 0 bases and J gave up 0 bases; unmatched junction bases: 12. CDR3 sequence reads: CACDTKACWGILGSWDTRQMFF. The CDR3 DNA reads TGTGCCTGTGACACCAAGGCCTGCTGGGGGATACTGGGCTCCTGGGACACCCGACAGATGTTTTTC.

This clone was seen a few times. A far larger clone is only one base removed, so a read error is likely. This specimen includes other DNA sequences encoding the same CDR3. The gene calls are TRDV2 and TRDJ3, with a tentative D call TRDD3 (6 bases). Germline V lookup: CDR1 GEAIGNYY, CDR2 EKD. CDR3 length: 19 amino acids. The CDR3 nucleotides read TGTGCCTGCGACAGCTACTGGGAGGGGACCTCCTGGGACACCCGACAGATGTTTTTC. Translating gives CACDSYWEGTSWDTRQMFF.

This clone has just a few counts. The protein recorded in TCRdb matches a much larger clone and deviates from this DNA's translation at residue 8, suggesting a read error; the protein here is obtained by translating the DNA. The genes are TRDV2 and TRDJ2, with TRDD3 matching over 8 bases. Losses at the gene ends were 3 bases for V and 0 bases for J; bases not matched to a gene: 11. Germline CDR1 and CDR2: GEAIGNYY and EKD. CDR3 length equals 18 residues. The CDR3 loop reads CACDVLGAGKALTAQLFF. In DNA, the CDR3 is TGTGCCTGTGACGTACTGGGGGCTGGGAAAGCTTTGACAGCACAACTCTTCTTT.

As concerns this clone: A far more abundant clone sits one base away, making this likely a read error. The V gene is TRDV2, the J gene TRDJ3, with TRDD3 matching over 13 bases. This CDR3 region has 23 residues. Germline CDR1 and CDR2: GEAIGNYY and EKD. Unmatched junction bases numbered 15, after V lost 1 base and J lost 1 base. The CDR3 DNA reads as TGTGCCTGTGACACTCGCCTACTGGGGGATACGTGGCTTGGATCCTGGGACACCCGACAGATGTTTTTC. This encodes CACDTRLLGDTWLGSWDTRQMFF.

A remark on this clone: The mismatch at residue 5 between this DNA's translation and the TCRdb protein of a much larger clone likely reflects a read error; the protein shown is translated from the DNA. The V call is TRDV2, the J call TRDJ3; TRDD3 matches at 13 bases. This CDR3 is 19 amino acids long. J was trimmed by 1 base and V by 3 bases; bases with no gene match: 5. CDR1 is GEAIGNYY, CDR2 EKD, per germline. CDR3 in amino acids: CACDALGDTGSWDTRQMFF. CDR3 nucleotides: TGTGCCTGTGACGCACTGGGGGATACGGGTTCCTGGGACACCCGACAGATGTTTTTC.

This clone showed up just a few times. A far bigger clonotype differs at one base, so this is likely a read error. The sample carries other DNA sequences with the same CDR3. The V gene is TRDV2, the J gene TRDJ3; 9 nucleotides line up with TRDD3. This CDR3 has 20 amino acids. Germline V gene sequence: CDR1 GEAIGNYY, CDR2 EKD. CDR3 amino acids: CACDKYWGTSSSWDTRQMFF. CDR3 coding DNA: TGTGCCTGTGACAAATACTGGGGGACATCGAGCTCCTGGGATACCCGACAGATGTTTTTC.

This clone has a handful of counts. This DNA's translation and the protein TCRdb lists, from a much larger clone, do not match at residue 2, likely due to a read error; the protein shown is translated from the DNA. The CDR3 DNA reads as TGTTCCTGTGACACTCGGGATCGAGACCACGCCCTGACAGCACAACTCTTCTTT. It codes for CSCDTRDRDHALTAQLFF. The rearrangement links TRDV2 to TRDJ2; D is perhaps TRDD3 (5 bases). Germline V CDR1 and CDR2: GEAIGNYY, EKD. The CDR3 extends over 18 amino acids.

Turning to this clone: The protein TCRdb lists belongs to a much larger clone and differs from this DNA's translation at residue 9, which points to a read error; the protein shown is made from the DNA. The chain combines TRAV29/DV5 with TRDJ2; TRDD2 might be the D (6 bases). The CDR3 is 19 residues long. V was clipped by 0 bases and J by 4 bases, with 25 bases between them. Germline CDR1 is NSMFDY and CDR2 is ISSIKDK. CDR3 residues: CAASVPRGESLSPTAQLFF. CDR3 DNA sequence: TGTGCAGCAAGCGTTCCTAGAGGGGAATCTCTCTCCCCGACAGCACAACTCTTCTTT.

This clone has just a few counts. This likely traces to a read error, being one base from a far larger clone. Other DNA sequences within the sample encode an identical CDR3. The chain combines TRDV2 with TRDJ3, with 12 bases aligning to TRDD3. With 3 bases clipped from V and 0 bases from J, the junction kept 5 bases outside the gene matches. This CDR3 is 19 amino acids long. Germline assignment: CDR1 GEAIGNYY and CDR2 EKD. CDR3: CACDVLGDTSSWDTRQMFF. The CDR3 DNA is TGTGCCTGTGACGTACTGGGGGATACTAGCTCCTGGGACACCCGACAGATGTTTTTC.

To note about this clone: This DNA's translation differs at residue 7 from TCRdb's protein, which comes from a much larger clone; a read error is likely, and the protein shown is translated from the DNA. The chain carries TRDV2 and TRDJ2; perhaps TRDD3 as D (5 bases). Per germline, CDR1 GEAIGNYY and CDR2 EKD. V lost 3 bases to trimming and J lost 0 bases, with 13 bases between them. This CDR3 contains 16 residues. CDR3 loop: CACDVLEDTLTAQLFF. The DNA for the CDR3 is TGTGCCTGTGACGTACTGGAGGATACTTTGACAGCACAACTCTTCTTT.

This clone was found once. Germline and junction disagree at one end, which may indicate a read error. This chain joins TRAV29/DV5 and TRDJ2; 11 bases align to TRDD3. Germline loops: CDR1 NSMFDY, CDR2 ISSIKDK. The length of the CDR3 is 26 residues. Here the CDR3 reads CAASATSETWGIRNIVASGLTAQPFF. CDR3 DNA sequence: TGTGCAGCAAGCGCGACATCTGAAACGTGGGGGATACGCAATATAGTTGCGTCGGGTTTGACAGCACAACCCTTCTTT.

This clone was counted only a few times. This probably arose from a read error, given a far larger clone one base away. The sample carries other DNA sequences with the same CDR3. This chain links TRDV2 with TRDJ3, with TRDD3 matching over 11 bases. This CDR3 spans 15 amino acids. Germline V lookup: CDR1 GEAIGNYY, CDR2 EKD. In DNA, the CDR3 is TGTGCCTGTGACACCGCTGGGGGATACACCCGGCAGATGTTTTTC. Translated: CACDTAGGYTRQMFF.

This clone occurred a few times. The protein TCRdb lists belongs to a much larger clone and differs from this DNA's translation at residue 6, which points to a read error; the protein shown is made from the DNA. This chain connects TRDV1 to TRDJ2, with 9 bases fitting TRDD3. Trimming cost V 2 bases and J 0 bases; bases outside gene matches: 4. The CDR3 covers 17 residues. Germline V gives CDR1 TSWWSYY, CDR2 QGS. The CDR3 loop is CALGECTGGALTAQLFF. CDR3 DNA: TGTGCTCTTGGGGAATGTACTGGGGGAGCTTTGACAGCACAACTCTTCTTT.

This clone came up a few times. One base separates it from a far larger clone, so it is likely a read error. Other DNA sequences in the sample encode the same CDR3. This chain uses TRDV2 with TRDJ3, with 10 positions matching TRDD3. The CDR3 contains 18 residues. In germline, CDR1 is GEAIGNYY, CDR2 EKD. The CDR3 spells CACDTGGYNSWDTRQMFF. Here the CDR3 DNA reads TGTGCCTGTGACACTGGGGGATACAACTCCTGGGACACCCGGCAGATGTTTTTC.

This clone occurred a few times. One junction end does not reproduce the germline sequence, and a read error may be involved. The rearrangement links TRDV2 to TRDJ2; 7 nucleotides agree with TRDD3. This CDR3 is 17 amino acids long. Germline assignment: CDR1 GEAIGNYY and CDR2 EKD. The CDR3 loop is CACDTLGAPPLTAQLFF. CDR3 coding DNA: TGTGCCTGTGACACCCTGGGGGCCCCTCCTTTGACCGCACAACTCTTCTTT.

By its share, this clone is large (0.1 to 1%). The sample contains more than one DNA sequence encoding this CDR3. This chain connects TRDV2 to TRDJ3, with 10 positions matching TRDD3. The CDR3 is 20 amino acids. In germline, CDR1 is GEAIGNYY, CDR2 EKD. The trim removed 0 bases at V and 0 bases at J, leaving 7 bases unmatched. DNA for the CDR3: TGTGCCTGTGACACCGTACTGGGGGATCGGTCCTCCTGGGACACCCGACAGATGTTTTTC. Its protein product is CACDTVLGDRSSWDTRQMFF.

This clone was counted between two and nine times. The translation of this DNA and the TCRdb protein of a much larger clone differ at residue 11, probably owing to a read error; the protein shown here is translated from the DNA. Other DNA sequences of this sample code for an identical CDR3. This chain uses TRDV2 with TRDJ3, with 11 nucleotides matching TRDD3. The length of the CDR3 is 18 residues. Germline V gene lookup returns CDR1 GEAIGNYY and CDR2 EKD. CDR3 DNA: TGTGCCTGTGACGTACTGGGGGATAGCTCCCGGGACACCCGACAGATGTTTTTC. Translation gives CACDVLGDSSRDTRQMFF.

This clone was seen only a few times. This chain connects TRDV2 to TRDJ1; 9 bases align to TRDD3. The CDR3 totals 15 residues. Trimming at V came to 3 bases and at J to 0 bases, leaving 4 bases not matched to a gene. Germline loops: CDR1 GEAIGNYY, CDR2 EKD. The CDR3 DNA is TGTGCCTGTGACTCACTGGGGGAGTACACCGATAAACTCATCTTT. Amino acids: CACDSLGEYTDKLIF.

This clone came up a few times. The CDR3, as DNA: TGTGCCTGTGACTCGGTTACTGGGGGATCTTTGACAGCACAACTCTTCTTT. This translates into CACDSVTGGSLTAQLFF. The J gene is TRDJ2, the V gene TRDV2; 10 nucleotides line up with TRDD3. Germline loops: CDR1 GEAIGNYY, CDR2 EKD. The CDR3 loop spans 17 amino acids. V dropped 3 bases and J dropped 0; count of bases not matched to a gene: 6.

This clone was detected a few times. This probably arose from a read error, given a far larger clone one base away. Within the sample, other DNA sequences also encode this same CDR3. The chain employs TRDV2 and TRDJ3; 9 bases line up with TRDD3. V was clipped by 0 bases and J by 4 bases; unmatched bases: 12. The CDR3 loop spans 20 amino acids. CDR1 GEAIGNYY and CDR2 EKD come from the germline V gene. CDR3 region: CACDTLGDEFSSWDTRQMFF. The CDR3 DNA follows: TGTGCCTGTGACACCCTGGGGGATGAATTCAGCTCTTGGGACACCCGACAGATGTTTTTC.

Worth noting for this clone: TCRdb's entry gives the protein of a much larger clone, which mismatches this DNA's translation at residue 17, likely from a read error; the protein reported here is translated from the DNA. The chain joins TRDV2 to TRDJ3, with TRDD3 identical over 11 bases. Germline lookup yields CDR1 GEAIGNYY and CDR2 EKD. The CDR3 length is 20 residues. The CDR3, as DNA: TGTGCCTGTGACACCGTGGGGGATACGGGTAGCTCCTGGGACACCCGACGGATGTTTTTC. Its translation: CACDTVGDTGSSWDTRRMFF.

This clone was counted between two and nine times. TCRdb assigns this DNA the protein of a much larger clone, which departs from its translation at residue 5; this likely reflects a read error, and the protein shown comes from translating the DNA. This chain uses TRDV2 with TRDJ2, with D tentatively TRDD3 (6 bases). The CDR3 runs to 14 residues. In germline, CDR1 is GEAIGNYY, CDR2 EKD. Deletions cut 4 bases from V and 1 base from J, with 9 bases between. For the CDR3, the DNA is TGTGCCTGTGAACCGGGGGATTTGACAGCACAACTCTTCTTT. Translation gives CACEPGDLTAQLFF.

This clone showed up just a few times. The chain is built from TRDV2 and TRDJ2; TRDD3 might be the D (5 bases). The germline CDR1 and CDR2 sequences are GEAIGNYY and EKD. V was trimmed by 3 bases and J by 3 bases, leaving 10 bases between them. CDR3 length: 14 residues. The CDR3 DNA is TGTGCCTGTGACTCGGGGACCCTGACAGCACAACTCTTCTTT. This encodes CACDSGTLTAQLFF.

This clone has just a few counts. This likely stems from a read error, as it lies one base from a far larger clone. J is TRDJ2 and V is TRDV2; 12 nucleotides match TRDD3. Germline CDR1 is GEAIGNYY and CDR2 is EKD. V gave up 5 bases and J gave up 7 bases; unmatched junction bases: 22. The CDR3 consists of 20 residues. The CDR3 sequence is CACVPYWGILGSPQIAQLFF. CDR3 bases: TGTGCCTGTGTACCGTACTGGGGGATACTTGGGAGTCCACAGATAGCACAACTCTTCTTT.

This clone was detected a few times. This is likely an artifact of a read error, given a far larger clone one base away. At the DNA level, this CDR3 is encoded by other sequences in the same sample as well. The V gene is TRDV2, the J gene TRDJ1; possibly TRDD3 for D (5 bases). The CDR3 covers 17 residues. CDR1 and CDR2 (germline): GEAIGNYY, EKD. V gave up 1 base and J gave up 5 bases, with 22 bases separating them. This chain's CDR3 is CACDTGLGGRPWDKLIF. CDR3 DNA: TGTGCCTGTGACACTGGATTAGGGGGCCGACCGTGGGATAAACTCATCTTT.

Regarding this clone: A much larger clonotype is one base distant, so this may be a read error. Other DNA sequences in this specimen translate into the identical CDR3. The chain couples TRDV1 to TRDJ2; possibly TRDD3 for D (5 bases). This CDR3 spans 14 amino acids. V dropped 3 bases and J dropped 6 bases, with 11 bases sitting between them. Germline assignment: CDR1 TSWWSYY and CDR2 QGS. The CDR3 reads CALGDVLGSAQLFF. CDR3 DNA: TGTGCTCTTGGGGATGTCCTGGGTTCAGCACAACTCTTCTTT.

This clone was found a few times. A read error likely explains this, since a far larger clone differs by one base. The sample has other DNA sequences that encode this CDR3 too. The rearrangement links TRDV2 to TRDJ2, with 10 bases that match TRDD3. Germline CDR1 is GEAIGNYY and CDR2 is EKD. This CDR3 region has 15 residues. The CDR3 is CACDTLGDTTAQLFF. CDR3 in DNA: TGTGCCTGCGACACCTTGGGGGATACGACAGCACAACTCTTCTTT.

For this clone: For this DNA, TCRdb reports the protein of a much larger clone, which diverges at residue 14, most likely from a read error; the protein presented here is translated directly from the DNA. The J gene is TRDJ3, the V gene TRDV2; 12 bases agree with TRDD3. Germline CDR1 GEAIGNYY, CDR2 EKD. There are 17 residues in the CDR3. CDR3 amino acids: CASRTGGYSWDTRRMFF. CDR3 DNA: TGTGCCTCTCGTACTGGGGGATACTCCTGGGACACCCGACGGATGTTTTTC.